These T cell receptor beta chains were read from a single sample in a study of T cell changes during pregnancy in multiple sclerosis. Repertoires were generated with immunoSEQ multiplex PCR, while TCRdb's copy carries only in-frame clones and drops some. The data hold more than 65,000 clones, with about nine tenths observed a single time. Material: peripheral blood, obtained in the first trimester of pregnancy. Receptors were obtained from a female donor with multiple sclerosis, enrolled in a pregnancy study. Both conserved end residues are part of each CDR3. The D gene is left open where the match is weak.

TRBV29-1 TRBD2 CSAPRGTSGRFYNEQFF
TRBV10-3 - CAISRLGQNRLEAFF
TRBV27 - CASSLSNTRETQYF
TRBV10-3 TRBD1 CAISESTGQGLGEQYF
TRBV30 - CAWSGQNLYSGYTF
TRBV27 TRBD1 CASSTQRQGMGDIQYF
TRBV5-1 TRBD1 CASSLERDREVWTGELFF
TRBV5-1 TRBD1 CASSPGQGDTEAFF
TRBV27 TRBD1 CASSFTGTGGIDGYTF
TRBV19 - CASSGVGGYTEAFF
TRBV19 - CASSPRDTEAFF
TRBV5-4 - CASSWGDEQYF
TRBV7-8 TRBD1 CASRDRVHYGYTF
TRBV7-9 TRBD1 CASSFWTGRSPATNEKLFF
TRBV11-3 - CASSLGQGFVFF
TRBV30 - CAWSVGGSGANVLTF
TRBV7-9 - CASSLGGGETEAFF
TRBV28 TRBD2 CASSSPLGLAGGYEQYF
TRBV19 - CASTGQNSGNTIYF
TRBV21-1 - CASSSRSYSQGSMYF
TRBV9 - CASSQSGLSNQPQHF
TRBV5-6 TRBD2 CASSAFGGSQETQYF
TRBV7-9 TRBD1 CASSLGDRAQETQYF
TRBV30 TRBD1 CAWSGVGTGADTQYF
TRBV4-3 - CASSQDGTGNTIYF
TRBV7-3 - CASSLTLLVGTQYF
TRBV14 - CASSHSGTNSPLHF
TRBV2 - CASSAPAHDEEETQYF
TRBV18 TRBD1 CASSPDRGGEQYF
TRBV5-1 - CASSLVPGDGYTF
TRBV27 - CASSFPNSPLHF
TRBV5-8 TRBD1 CASSGGQGRDQPQHF
TRBV29-1 TRBD1 CSVPRDRGYQETQYF
TRBV29-1 - CSVATFSAYNEQFF
TRBV28 - CASRLTGEAFF
TRBV18 - CASSPPKGWNTEAFF
TRBV2 - CASSDWGAYNSPLHF
TRBV14 - CASSRGRVAGNTIYF
TRBV5-4 - CASSLIGGLPSTDTQYF
TRBV2 TRBD1 CASRHSDRGPNTGELFF
TRBV28 - CASSLLRAPQFF
TRBV15 - CATSRDRGAETQYF
TRBV14 - CASSQDLVGGPDNEQFF
TRBV21-1 - CASSKGLRRNTQYF
TRBV19 - CASSRDSTYQETQYF
TRBV19 TRBD1 CASSIGGDSRREQYF
TRBV28 TRBD2 CASSLRLAGGEQFF